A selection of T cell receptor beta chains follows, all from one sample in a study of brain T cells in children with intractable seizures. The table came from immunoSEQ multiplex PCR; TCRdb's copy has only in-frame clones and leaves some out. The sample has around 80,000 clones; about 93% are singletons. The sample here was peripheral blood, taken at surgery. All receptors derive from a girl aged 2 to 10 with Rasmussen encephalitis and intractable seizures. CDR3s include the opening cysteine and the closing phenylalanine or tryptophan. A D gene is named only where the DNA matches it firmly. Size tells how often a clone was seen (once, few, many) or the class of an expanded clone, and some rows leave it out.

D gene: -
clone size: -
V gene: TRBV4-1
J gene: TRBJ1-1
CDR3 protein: CASSQAGALNTEAFF
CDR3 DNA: TGCGCCAGCAGCCAAGCCGGGGCGCTGAACACTGAAGCTTTCTTT

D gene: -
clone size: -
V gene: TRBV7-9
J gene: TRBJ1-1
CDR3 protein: CASSLEGGREDTEAFF
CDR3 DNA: TGTGCCAGCAGCTTAGAAGGGGGAAGGGAGGACACTGAAGCTTTCTTT

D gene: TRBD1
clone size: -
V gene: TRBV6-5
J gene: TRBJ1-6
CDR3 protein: CASSRATGRESPLHF
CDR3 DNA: TGTGCCAGCAGTAGAGCGACAGGGCGCGAGTCACCCCTCCACTTT

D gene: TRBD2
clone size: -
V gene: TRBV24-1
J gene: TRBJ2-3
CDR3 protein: CATSGLAGATDTQYF
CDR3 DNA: TGTGCCACCAGTGGCCTAGCGGGGGCAACAGATACGCAGTATTTT

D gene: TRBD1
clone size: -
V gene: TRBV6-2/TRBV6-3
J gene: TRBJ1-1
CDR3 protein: CASSPDRATEAFF
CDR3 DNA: TGTGCCAGCAGCCCCGACAGGGCCACTGAAGCTTTCTTT

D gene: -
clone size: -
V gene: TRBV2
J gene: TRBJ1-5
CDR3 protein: CASHGPPNQPQHF
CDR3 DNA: TGTGCCAGCCACGGGCCACCCAATCAGCCCCAGCATTTT

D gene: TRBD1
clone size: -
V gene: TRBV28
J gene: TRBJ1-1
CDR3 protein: CASPGQDIMNTEAFF
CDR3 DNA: TGTGCCAGCCCGGGACAGGATATAATGAACACTGAAGCTTTCTTT

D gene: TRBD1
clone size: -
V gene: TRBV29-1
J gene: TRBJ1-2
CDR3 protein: CSASGQANYGYTF
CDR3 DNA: TGCAGCGCCTCCGGACAGGCTAACTATGGCTACACCTTC

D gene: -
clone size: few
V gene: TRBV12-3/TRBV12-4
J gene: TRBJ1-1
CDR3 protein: CASGTGSKAFF
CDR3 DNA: TGTGCCAGCGGTACAGGGTCTAAAGCTTTCTTT

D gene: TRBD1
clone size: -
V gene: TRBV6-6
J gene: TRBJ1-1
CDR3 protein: CASSPGTAEAFF
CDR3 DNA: TGTGCCAGCAGCCCTGGGACAGCTGAAGCTTTCTTT

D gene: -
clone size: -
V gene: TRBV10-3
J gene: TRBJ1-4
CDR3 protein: CAISEEWGAAEKLFF
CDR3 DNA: TGTGCCATCAGTGAGGAGTGGGGGGCTGCTGAAAAACTGTTTTTT

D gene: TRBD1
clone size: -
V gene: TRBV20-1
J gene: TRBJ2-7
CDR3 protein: CSASQGAMAYEQYF
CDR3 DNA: TGCAGTGCTAGTCAGGGGGCGATGGCCTACGAGCAGTACTTC

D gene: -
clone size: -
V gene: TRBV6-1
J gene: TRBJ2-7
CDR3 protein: CASSEERLREYF
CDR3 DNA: TGTGCCAGCAGTGAAGAGAGACTACGGGAGTACTTC

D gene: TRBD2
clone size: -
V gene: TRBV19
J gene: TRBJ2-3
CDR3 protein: CASKMTSGTDTQYF
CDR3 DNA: TGTGCCAGTAAAATGACTAGCGGCACAGATACGCAGTATTTT

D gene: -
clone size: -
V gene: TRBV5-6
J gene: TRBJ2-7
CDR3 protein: CASSLGKMAEQYF
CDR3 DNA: TGTGCCAGCAGCCTGGGAAAAATGGCGGAGCAGTACTTC

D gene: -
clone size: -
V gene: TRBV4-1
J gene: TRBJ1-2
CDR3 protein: CASSSVRSNYGYTF
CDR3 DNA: TGCGCCAGCAGCTCCGTGAGGTCTAACTATGGCTACACCTTC

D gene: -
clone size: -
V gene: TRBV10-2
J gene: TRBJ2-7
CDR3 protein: CASSEAGTSYEQYF
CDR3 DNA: TGCGCCAGCAGTGAGGCCGGTACCAGCTACGAGCAGTACTTC

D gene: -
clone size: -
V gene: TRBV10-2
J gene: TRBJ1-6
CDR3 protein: CAGGDRSNSPLHF
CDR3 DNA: TGCGCCGGGGGTGACAGATCTAATTCACCCCTCCACTTT

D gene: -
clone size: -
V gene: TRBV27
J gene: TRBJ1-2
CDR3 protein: CASSNAAWDYGYTF
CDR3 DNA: TGTGCCAGCAGTAATGCGGCCTGGGACTATGGCTACACCTTC

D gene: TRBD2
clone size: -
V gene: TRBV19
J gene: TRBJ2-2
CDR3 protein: CASSPWTSGIRNGELFF
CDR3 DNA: TGTGCCAGTAGTCCCTGGACTAGCGGGATAAGAAACGGGGAGCTGTTTTTT

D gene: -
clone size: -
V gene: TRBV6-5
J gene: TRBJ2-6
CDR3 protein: CASSYSSSGANVLTF
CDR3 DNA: TGTGCCAGCAGTTACTCTAGCTCTGGGGCCAACGTCCTGACTTTC

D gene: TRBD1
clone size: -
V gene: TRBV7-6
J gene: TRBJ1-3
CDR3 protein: CASSRTGGRGNTIYF
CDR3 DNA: TGTGCCAGCAGCAGGACAGGCGGTAGGGGAAACACCATATATTTT

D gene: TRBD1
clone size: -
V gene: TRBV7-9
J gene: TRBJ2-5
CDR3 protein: CASRDRYQETQYF
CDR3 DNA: TGTGCCAGCAGGGACAGGTACCAAGAGACCCAGTACTTC

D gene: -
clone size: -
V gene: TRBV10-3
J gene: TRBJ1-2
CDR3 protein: CAISESGGVSPFYYGYTF
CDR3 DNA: TGTGCCATCAGTGAGTCGGGAGGCGTTTCACCATTCTACTATGGCTACACCTTC

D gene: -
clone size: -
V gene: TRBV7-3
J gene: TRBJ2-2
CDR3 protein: CASSLLGGTGELFF
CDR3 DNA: TGTGCCAGCAGCTTGCTAGGGGGGACCGGGGAGCTGTTTTTT

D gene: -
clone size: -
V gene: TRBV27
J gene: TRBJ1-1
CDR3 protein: CASRPYGNTEAFF
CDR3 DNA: TGTGCCAGCAGACCTTACGGGAACACTGAAGCTTTCTTT

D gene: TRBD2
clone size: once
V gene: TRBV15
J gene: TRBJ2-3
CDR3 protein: CATSRTKAAGFSDTQYF
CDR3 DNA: TGTGCCACCAGCAGGACTAAGGCAGCGGGGTTCTCTGATACGCAGTATTTT

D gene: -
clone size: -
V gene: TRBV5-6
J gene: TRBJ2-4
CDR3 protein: CASSKGHTKNIQYF
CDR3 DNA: TGTGCCAGCAGCAAGGGACATACCAAAAACATTCAGTACTTC

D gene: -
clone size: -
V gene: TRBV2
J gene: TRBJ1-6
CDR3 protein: CASRFDRSGIGSPLHF
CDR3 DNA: TGTGCCAGCAGGTTCGACAGGTCGGGCATAGGTTCACCCCTCCACTTT

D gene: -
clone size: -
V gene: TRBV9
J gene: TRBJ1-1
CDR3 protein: CASSVEGLTEAFF
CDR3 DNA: TGTGCCAGCAGCGTAGAGGGTCTCACTGAAGCTTTCTTT

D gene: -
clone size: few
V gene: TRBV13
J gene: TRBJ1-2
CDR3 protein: CASTSFADGYTF
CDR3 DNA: TGTGCCAGCACCTCTTTTGCGGATGGCTACACCTTC

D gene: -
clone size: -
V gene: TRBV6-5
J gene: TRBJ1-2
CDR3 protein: CASIDREGGYTF
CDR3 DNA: TGTGCCAGCATCGACCGGGAAGGAGGCTACACCTTC

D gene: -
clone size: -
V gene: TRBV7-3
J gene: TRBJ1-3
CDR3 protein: CASSQGAGNTIYF
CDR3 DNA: TGTGCCAGCAGCCAGGGAGCTGGAAACACCATATATTTT

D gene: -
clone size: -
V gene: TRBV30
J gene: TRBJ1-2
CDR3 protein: CAWSPLMGYTF
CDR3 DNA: TGTGCCTGGAGTCCTCTCATGGGCTACACCTTC

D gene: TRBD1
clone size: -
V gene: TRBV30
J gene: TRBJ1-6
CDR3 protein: CAWSVTDRGSPLHF
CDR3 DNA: TGTGCCTGGAGTGTAACGGACAGGGGATCACCCCTCCACTTT